Sample share makes the clone carrying this T cell receptor beta chain medium-sized (0.01 to 0.1%). The antigen remains unidentified. Some clones are missing from TCRdb's copy, which holds only in-frame ones; the method was immunoSEQ multiplex PCR. This sample has 5,400 or so clones, with around half found just once. This sample was included in a study of STAT3 mutations in large granular lymphocyte leukemia. On the study more broadly: Roughly half the longitudinally sequenced T-LGLL patients had canonical STAT3 mutations. General study findings and limits: TCR clonotype switching after therapy occurred in about 30% of the 18 patients. Every T-cell large granular lymphocyte leukemia patient had at least one immunodominant TCR beta clonotype. Sampling intervals varied between patients and samples. Clonal expansion was inferred from samples taken at other timepoints.

CDR1 is SGHDT and CDR2 is YYEEEE in the germline V gene. The CDR3 is 14 residues long. The junction had 4 bases not matched to a gene; V was cut back by 3 bases and J by 4 bases. The chain is built from TRBV5-6 and TRBJ2-7; TRBD1 matches 10 bases. This receptor was taken from a woman between 65 and 79 years old with T-cell large granular lymphocyte leukemia. Some clones in this sample may be carry-over from other donors' samples. The sequenced sample was peripheral blood mononuclear cells. The CDR3 sequence: CASSSGTGAYEQYF. The CDR3 DNA reads as TGTGCCAGCAGCTCTGGGACAGGGGCATACGAGCAGTACTTC.